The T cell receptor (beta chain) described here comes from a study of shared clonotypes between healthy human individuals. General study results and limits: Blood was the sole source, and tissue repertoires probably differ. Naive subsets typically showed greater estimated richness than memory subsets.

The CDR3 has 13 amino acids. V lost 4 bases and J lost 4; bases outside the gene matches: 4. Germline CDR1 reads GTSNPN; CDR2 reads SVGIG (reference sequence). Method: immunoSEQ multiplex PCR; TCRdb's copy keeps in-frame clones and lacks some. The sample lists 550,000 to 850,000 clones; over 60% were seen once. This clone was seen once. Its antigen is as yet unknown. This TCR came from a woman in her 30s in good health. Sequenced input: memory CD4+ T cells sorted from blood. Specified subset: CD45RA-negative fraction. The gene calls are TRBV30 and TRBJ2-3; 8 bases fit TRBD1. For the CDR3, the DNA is TGTGCCTGGAACAGGGGGATAGCAGATACGCAGTATTTT. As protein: CAWNRGIADTQYF.